The rows below give T cell receptor beta chains drawn from one sample of a study of blood T cell repertoires in COVID-19. Generated by immunoSEQ multiplex PCR, the TCRdb table keeps only in-frame clones and is missing some. The sample contains around 31,000 clones, roughly nine tenths of which appear only once. The sequenced material came from peripheral blood. The receptors stem from a human donor with active COVID-19. The donor label of this sample is uncertain. CDR3s include the opening cysteine and the closing phenylalanine or tryptophan. A D gene is named only where the DNA matches it firmly. Clone size, where shown, is once, few, many, or a class for clones that have expanded.

J gene,clone size,V gene,CDR3 length,D gene,CDR3 DNA,CDR3 protein
TRBJ2-5,-,TRBV7-6,16,TRBD2,TGTGCCAGCAGTATAAACCAGCGGGGGGGCCGGGAGACCCAGTACTTC,CASSINQRGGRETQYF
TRBJ2-5,few,TRBV5-5,16,TRBD2,TGTGCCAGCAGCTTGGGGAGCGGGGGGAACCAAGAGACCCAGTACTTC,CASSLGSGGNQETQYF
TRBJ2-3,-,TRBV7-6,15,-,TGTGCCAGCAGCGCCCGGGCTTCTCCCGGGAATACGCAGTATTTT,CASSARASPGNTQYF
TRBJ2-3,-,TRBV7-3,14,TRBD2,TGTGCCAGCAGCACTAGCGGGGGGGCCGATACGCAGTATTTT,CASSTSGGADTQYF
TRBJ1-3,-,TRBV28,15,TRBD1,TGTGCCAGCAGTTTGACAGGGGGGTCTGGAAACACCATATATTTT,CASSLTGGSGNTIYF
TRBJ2-3,-,TRBV27,15,TRBD2,TGTGCCAGCAGTCTGACTAGCGGCTACACAGATACGCAGTATTTT,CASSLTSGYTDTQYF
TRBJ2-2,-,TRBV5-1,14,TRBD1,TGCGCCAGCAGTGGACAGGGGACGACCGGGGAGCTGTTTTTT,CASSGQGTTGELFF
TRBJ2-7,few,TRBV18,14,-,TGTGCCAGCTCACCACGCAGGGACACCTACGAGCAGTACTTC,CASSPRRDTYEQYF
TRBJ1-1,-,TRBV14,14,TRBD1,TGTGCCAGCAGCCCAACCGACAGGGTGGCTGAAGCTTTCTTT,CASSPTDRVAEAFF
TRBJ1-1,-,TRBV7-3,13,-,TGTGCCAGCAGCCCTGGGGCGAACACTGAAGCTTTCTTT,CASSPGANTEAFF